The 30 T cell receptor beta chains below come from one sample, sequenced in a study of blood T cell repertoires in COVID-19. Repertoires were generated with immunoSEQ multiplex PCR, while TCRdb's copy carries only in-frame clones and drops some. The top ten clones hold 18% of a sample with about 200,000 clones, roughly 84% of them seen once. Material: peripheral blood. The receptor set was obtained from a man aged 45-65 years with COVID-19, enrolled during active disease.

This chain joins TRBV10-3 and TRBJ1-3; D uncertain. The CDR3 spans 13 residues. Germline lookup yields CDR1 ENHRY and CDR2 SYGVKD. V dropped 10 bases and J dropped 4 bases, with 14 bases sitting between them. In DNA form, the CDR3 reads TGTGCCACCTACGACATCAGGGGAAACACCATATATTTT. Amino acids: CATYDIRGNTIYF.

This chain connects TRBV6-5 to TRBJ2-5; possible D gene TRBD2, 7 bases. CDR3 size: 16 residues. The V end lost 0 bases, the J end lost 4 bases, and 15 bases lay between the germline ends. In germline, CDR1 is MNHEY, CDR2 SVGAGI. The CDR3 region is CASSYSGGQGPETQYF. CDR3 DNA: TGTGCCAGCAGTTACTCGGGGGGGCAGGGACCAGAGACCCAGTACTTC.

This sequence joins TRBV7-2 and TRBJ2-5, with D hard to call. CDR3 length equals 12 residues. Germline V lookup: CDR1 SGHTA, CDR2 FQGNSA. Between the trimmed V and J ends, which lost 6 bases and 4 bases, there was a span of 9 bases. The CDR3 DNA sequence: TGTGCCAGCAGGGGCGTGGCAGAGACCCAGTACTTC. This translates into CASRGVAETQYF. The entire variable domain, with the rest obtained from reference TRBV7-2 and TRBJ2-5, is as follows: GAGVSQSPSNKVTEKGKDVELRCDPISGHTALYWYRQSLGQGLEFLIYFQGNSAPDKSGLPSDRFSAERTGGSVSTLTIQRTQQEDSAVYLCASRGVAETQYFGPGTRLLVL.

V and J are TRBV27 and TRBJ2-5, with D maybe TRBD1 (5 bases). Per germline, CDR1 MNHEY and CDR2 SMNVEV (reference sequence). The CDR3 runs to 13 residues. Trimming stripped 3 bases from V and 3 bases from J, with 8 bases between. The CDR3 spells CASSFTGEETQYF. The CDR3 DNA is TGTGCCAGCAGTTTCACAGGCGAAGAGACCCAGTACTTC.

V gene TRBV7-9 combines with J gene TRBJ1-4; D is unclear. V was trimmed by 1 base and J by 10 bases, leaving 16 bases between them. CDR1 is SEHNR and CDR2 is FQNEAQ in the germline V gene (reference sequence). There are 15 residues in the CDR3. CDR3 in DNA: TGTGCCAGCAGCTTAGTGGTGTCGGAGGGTGGAAAACTGTTTTTT. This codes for CASSLVVSEGGKLFF.

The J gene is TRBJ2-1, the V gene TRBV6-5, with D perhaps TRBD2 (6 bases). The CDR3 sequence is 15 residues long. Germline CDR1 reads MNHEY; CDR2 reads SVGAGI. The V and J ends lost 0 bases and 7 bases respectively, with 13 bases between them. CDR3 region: CASSYSIRGGNEQFF. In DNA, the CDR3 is TGTGCCAGCAGTTACTCGATCCGGGGAGGAAATGAGCAGTTCTTC.

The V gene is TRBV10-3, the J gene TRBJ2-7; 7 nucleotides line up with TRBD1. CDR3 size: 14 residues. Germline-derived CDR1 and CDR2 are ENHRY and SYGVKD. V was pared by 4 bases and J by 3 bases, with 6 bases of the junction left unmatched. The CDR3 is CAISGTDRSYEQYF. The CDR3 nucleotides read TGTGCCATCAGTGGAACGGACAGGAGCTACGAGCAGTACTTC.

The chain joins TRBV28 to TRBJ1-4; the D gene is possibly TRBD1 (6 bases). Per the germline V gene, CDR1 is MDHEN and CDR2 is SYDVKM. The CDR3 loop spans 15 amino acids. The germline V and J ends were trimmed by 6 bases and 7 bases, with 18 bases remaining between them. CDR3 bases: TGTGCCAGCAGCTCCTCCGGACAGTCCTTTGAAAAACTGTTTTTT. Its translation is CASSSSGQSFEKLFF.

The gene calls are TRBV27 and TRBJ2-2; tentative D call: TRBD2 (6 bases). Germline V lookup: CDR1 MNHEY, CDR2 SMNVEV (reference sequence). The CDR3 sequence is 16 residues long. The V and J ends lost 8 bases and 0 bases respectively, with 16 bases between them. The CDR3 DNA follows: TGTGCCAGCCGACTGCGGGCGGGGTCGAACACCGGGGAGCTGTTTTTT. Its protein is CASRLRAGSNTGELFF.

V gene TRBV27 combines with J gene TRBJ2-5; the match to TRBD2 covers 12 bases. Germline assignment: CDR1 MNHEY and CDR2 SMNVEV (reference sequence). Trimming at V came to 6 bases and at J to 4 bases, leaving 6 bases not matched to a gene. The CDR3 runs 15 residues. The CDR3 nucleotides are TGTGCCAGCAGCCCGATGGGACTAGCGGGAGAGACCCAGTACTTC. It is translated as CASSPMGLAGETQYF.

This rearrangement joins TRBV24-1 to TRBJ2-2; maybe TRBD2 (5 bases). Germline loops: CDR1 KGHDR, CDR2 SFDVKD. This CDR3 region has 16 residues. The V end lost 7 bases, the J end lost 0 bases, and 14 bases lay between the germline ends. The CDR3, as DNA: TGTGCCACCAGCGACAATAGCGCAGCGAACACCGGGGAGCTGTTTTTT. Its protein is CATSDNSAANTGELFF.

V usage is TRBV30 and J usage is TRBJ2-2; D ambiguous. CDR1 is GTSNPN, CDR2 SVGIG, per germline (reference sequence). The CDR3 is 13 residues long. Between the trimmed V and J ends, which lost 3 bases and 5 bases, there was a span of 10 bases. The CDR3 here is CAWSPVRTGELFF. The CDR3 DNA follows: TGTGCCTGGAGCCCGGTGAGGACCGGGGAGCTGTTTTTT.

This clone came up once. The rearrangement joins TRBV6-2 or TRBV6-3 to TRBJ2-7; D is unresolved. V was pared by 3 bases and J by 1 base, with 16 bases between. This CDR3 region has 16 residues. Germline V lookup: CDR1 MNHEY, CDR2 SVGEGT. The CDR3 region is CASSYFLVVSSYEQYF. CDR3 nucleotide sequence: TGTGCCAGCAGTTATTTTCTTGTGGTCAGTTCCTACGAGCAGTACTTC.

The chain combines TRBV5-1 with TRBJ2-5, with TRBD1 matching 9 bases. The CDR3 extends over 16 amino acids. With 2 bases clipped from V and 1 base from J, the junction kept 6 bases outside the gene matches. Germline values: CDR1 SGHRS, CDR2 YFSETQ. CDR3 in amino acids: CASSFPGQGLQETQYF. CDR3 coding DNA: TGCGCCAGCAGCTTTCCGGGACAGGGCCTCCAAGAGACCCAGTACTTC.

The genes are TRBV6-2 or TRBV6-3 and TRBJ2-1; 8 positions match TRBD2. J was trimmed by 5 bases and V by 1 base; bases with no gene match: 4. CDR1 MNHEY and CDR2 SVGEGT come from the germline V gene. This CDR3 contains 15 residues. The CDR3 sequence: CASSYLGLVDNEQFF. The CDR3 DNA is TGTGCCAGCAGTTACTTGGGACTAGTTGACAATGAGCAGTTCTTC.

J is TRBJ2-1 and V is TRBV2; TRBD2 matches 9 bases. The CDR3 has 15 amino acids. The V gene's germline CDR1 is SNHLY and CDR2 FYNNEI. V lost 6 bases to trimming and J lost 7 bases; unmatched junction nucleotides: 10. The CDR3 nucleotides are TGTGCCAGCAGAGTAGCGGGGGCCCTGGGTAATGAGCAGTTCTTC. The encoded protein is CASRVAGALGNEQFF.

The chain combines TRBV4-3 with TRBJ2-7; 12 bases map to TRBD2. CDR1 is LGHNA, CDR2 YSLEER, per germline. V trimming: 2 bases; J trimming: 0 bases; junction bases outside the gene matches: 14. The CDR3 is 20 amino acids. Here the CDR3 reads CASSQHLRASGGASSYEQYF. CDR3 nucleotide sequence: TGCGCCAGCAGCCAACACCTTCGCGCTAGCGGGGGGGCCAGCTCCTACGAGCAGTACTTC.

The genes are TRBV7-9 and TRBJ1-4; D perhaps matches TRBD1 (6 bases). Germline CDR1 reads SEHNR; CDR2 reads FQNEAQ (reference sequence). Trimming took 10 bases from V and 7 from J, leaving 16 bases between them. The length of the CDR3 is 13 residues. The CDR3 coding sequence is TGTGCCATCGGGGACACTTCGGTTGAAAAACTGTTTTTT. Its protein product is CAIGDTSVEKLFF.

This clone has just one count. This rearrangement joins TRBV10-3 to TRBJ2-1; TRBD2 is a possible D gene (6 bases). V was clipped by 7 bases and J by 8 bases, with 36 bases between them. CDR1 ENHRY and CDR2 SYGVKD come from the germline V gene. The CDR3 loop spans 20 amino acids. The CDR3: CAIIRVFLGLETSSLDEQFF. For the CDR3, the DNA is TGTGCCATCATTAGAGTATTTTTGGGTTTGGAGACTAGTTCTTTGGATGAGCAGTTCTTC.

The CDR3 reads CASSQDLRTGGRYEQYF. The DNA of the CDR3 is TGCGCCAGCAGCCAAGATCTGAGGACAGGGGGTCGTTACGAGCAGTACTTC. The rearrangement uses TRBV4-3 and TRBJ2-7, with 10 bases aligning to TRBD1. CDR1 is LGHNA and CDR2 is YSLEER in the germline V gene. There are 17 residues in the CDR3. After removal of 0 bases from V and 4 bases from J, the junction contained 9 bases not matched to a gene.

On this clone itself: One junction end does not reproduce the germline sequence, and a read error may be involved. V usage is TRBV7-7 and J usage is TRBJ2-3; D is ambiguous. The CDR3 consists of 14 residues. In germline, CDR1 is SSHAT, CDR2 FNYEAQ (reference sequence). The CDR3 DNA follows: TGTGCTAGCAGCCCCCAGAGCGCAGCAGATACGCAGTATTTT. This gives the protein CASSPQSAADTQYF. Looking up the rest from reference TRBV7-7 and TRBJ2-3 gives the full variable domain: GAGVSQSPRYKVTKRGQDVTLRCDPISSHATLYWYQQALGQGPEFLTYFNYEAQPDKSGLPSDRFSAERPEGSISTLTIQRTEQRDSAMYRCASSPQSAADTQYFGPGTRLTVL.

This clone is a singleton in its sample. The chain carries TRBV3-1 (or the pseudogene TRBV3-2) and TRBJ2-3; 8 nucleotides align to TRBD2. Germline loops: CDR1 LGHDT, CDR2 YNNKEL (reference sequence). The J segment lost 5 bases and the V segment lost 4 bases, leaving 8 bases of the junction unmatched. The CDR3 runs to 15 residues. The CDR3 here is CASSPMAGGEDTQYF. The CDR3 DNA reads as TGTGCCAGCAGCCCCATGGCGGGAGGAGAAGATACGCAGTATTTT.

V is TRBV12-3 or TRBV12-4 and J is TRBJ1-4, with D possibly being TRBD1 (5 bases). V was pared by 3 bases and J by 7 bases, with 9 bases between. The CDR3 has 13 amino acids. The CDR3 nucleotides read TGTGCCAGCAGTTTGGGGGGTGGTGAAAAACTGTTTTTT. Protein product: CASSLGGGEKLFF.

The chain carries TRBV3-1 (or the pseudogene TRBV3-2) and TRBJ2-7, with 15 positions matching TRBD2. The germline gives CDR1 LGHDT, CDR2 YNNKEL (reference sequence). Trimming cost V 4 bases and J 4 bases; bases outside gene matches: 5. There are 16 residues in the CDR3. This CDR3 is CASSPPGLAGGYEQYF. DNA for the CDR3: TGTGCCAGCAGCCCCCCGGGACTAGCGGGAGGTTACGAGCAGTACTTC.

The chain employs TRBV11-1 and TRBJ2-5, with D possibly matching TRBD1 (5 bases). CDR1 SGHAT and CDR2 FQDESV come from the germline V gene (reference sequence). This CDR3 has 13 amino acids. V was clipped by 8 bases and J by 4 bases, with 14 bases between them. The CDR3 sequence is CASGLGQRETQYF. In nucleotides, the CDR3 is TGTGCCAGCGGTCTGGGGCAAAGAGAGACCCAGTACTTC.

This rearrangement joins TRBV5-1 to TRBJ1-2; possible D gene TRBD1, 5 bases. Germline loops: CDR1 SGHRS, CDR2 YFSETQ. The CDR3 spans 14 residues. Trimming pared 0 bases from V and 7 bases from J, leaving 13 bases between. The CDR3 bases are TGCGCCAGCAGCTTGGGGGTCAGGGAGGTTGGCTACACCTTC. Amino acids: CASSLGVREVGYTF.

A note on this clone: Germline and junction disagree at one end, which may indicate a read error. The CDR3 DNA reads TGTGCTAGCAGCTTCGGGACAGGGAACTACAATGAGCAGTTCTTC. Translated, it gives CASSFGTGNYNEQFF. The rearrangement links TRBV7-7 to TRBJ2-1; 9 bases are a match to TRBD1. Germline CDR1 is SSHAT and CDR2 is FNYEAQ (reference sequence). The CDR3 covers 15 residues.

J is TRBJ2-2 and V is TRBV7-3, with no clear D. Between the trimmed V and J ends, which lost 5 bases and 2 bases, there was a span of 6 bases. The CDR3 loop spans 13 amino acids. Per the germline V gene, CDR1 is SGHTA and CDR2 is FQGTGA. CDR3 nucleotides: TGTGCCAGCAGCCCCAGAAACACCGGGGAGCTGTTTTTT. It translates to CASSPRNTGELFF. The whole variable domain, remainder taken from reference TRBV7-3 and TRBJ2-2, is GAGVSQTPSNKVTEKGKYVELRCDPISGHTALYWYRQSLGQGPEFLIYFQGTGAADDSGLPNDRFFAVRPEGSVSTLKIQRTERGDSAVYLCASSPRNTGELFFGEGSRLTVL.

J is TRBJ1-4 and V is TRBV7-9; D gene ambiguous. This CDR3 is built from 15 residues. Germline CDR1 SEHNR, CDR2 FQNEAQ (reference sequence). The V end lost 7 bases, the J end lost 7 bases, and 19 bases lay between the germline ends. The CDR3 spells CASNPGRGEGEKLFF. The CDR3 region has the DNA TGTGCCAGCAACCCCGGGCGGGGTGAAGGTGAAAAACTGTTTTTT.

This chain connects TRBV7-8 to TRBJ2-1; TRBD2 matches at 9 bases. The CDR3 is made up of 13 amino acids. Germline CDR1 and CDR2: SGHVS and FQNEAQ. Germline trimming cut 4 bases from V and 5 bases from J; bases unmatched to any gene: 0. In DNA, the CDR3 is TGTGCCAGCAGCTCTAGCGGGAACAATGAGCAGTTCTTC. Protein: CASSSSGNNEQFF.